This T cell receptor (beta chain) was observed in a study of CD8 T cells in Susac syndrome. This CDR3 comprises 13 residues. Germline CDR1 and CDR2: GTSNPN and SVGIG (reference sequence). Trimming left V 5 bases short and J 3 bases short, with 11 bases between. Random hexamers were used to reverse transcribe about 0.5 to 1 ug of RNA. TCRdb reanalysed the immunoSEQ multiplex PCR reads using MiXCR and keeps one entry per CDR3 protein. Among some 150,000 distinct CDR3 sequences, 95% were seen once, and the ten largest hold approximately 0.15%. Material for sequencing was CD8+ T cells from PBMCs. The V call is TRBV30, the J call TRBJ2-1; D is undetermined. The sequence was collected from a human donor with multiple sclerosis. The CDR3 DNA is TGTGCCTGGGGCCGGAGCTACTACAATGAGCAGTTCTTC. Protein: CAWGRSYYNEQFF.